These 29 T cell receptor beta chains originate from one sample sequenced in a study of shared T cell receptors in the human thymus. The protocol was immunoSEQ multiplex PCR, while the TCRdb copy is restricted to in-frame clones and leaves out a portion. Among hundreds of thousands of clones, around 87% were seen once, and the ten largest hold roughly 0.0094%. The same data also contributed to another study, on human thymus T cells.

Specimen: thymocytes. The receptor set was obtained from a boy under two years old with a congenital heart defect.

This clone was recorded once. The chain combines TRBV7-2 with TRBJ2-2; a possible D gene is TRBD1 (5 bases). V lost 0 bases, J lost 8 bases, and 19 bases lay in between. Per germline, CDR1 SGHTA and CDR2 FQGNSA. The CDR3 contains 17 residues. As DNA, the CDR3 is TGTGCCAGCAGCTTAGCCAGGAATGCAGGGCTAGGGGGGGAGCTGTTTTTT. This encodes CASSLARNAGLGGELFF.

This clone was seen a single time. CDR3 sequence (DNA): TGCGCCAGCAGCCAAGCTGGGAGGCAAGAGACCCAGTACTTC. Residues: CASSQAGRQETQYF. The chain couples TRBV4-1 to TRBJ2-5; D might be TRBD2 (6 bases). V shed 1 base and J shed 2 bases, with 8 bases lying between them. The V gene's germline CDR1 is MGHRA and CDR2 YSYEKL. This CDR3 comprises 14 residues.

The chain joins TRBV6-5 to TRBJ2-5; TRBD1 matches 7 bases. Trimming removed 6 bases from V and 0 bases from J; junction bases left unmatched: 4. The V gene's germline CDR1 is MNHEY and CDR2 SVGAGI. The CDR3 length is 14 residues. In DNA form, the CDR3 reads TGTGCCAGCAGCAAGGGACAGTACCAAGAGACCCAGTACTTC. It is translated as CASSKGQYQETQYF.

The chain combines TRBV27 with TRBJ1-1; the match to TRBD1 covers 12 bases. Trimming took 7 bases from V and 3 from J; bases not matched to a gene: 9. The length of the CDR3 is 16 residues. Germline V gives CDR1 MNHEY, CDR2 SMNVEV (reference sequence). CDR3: CASIPGQGATDTEAFF. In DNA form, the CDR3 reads TGTGCCAGCATCCCGGGACAGGGGGCGACTGACACTGAAGCTTTCTTT.

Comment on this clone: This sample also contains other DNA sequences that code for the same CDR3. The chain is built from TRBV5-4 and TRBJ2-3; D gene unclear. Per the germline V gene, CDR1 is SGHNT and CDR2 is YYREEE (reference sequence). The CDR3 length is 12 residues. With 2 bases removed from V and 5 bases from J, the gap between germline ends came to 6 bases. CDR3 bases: TGTGCCAGCAGCTTTACCGGAGATACGCAGTATTTT. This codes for CASSFTGDTQYF.

As DNA, the CDR3 is TGTGCCAGCAGCTTAGGCCCGGGACACAATAACTATGGCTACACCTTC. Its protein is CASSLGPGHNNYGYTF. The chain links TRBV7-9 to TRBJ1-2; possible D gene TRBD1, 6 bases. In germline, CDR1 is SEHNR, CDR2 FQNEAQ (reference sequence). Trimming shortened V by 1 base and J by 1 base, and 13 bases separated the two germline ends. The CDR3 loop spans 16 amino acids.

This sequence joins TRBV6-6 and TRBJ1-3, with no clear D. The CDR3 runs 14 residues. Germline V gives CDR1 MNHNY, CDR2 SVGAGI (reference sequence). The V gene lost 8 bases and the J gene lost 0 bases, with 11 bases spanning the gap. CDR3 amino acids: CASGRVNSGNTIYF. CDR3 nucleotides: TGTGCCAGCGGTCGGGTTAACTCTGGAAACACCATATATTTT.

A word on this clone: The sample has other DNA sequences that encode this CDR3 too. CDR3 amino acids: CASSFTYEQYF. The CDR3 DNA reads as TGTGCCAGCAGTTTTACCTACGAGCAGTACTTC. The rearrangement joins TRBV28 to TRBJ2-7; D is uncertain. V lost 3 bases, J lost 2 bases, and 2 bases lay in between. Germline CDR1 and CDR2: MDHEN and SYDVKM. The CDR3 runs to 11 residues.

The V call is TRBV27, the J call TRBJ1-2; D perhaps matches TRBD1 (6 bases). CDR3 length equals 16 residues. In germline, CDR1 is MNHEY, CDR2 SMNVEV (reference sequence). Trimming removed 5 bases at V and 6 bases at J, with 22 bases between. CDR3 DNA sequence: TGTGCCAGCAGTCCGTCCCCACAGGGCTCGAGGCATGGCTACACCTTC. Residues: CASSPSPQGSRHGYTF.

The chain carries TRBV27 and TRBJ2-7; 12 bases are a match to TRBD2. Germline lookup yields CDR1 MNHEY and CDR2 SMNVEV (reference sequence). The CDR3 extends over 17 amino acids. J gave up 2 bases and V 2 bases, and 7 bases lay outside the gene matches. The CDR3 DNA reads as TGTGCCAGCAGTTTAAGGGCTGGACTAGCGGGGACCTACGAGCAGTACTTC. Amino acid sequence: CASSLRAGLAGTYEQYF.

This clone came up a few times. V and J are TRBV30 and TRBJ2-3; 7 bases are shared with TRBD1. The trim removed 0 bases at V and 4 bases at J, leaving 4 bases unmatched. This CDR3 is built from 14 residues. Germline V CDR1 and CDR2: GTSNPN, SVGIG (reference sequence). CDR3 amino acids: CAWSVLGGADTQYF. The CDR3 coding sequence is TGTGCCTGGAGTGTACTAGGGGGCGCAGATACGCAGTATTTT.

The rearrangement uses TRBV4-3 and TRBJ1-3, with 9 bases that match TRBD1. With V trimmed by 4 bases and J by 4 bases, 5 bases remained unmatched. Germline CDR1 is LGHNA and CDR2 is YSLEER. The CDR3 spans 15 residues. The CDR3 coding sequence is TGCGCCAGCAGCCCAGGGACAGGGAAAGGAAACACCATATATTTT. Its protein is CASSPGTGKGNTIYF.

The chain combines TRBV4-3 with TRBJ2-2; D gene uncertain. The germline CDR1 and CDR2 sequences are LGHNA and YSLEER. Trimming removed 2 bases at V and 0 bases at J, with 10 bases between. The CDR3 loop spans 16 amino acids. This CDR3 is CASSQIPSTNTGELFF. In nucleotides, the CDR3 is TGCGCCAGCAGCCAAATCCCTAGTACGAACACCGGGGAGCTGTTTTTT.

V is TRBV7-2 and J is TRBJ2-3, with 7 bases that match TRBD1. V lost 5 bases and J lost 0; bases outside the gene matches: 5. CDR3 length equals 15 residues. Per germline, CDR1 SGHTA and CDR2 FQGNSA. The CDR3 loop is CASSRPGQSTDTQYF. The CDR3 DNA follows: TGTGCCAGCAGCCGTCCGGGACAGAGCACAGATACGCAGTATTTT.

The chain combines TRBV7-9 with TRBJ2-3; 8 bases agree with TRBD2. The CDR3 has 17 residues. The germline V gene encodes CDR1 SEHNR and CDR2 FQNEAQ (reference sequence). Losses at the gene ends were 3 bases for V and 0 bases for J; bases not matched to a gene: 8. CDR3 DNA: TGTGCCAGCAGCTTCCGCTTAACTAGCGGCAGCACAGATACGCAGTATTTT. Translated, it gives CASSFRLTSGSTDTQYF.

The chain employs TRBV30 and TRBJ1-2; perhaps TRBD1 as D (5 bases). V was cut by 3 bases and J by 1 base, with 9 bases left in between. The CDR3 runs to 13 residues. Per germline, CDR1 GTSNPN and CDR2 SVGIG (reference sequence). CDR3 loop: CAWRGRGNYGYTF. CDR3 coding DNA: TGTGCCTGGAGAGGGAGGGGTAACTATGGCTACACCTTC.

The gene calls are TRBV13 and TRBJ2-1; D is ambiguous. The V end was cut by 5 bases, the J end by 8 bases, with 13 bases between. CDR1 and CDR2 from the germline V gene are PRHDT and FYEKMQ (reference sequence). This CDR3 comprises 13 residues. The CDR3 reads CASSLQKIDEQFF. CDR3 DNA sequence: TGTGCCAGCAGCCTACAGAAAATCGATGAGCAGTTCTTC.

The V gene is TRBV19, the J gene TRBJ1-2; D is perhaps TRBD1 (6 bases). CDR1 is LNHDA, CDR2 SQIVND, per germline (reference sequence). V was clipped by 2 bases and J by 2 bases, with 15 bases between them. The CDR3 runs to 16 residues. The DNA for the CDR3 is TGTGCCAGTAGTATAATCGAGGACAGAAGCAACTATGGCTACACCTTC. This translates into CASSIIEDRSNYGYTF.

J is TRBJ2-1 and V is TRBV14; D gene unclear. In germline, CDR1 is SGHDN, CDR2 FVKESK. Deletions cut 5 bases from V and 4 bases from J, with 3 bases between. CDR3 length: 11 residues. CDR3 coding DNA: TGTGCCAGCAGCGTATACAATGAGCAGTTCTTC. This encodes CASSVYNEQFF. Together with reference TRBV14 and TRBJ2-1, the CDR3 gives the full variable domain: EAGVTQFPSHSVIEKGQTVTLRCDPISGHDNLYWYRRVMGKEIKFLLHFVKESKQDESGMPNNRFLAERTGGTYSTLKVQPAELEDSGVYFCASSVYNEQFFGPGTRLTVL.

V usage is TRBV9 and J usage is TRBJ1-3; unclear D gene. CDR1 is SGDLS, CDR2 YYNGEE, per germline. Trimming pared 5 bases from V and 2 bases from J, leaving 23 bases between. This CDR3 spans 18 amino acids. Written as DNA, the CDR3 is TGTGCCAGCAGTCTCAAAGGAGGCAGGAAAACGGCTGGAAACACCATATATTTT. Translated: CASSLKGGRKTAGNTIYF.

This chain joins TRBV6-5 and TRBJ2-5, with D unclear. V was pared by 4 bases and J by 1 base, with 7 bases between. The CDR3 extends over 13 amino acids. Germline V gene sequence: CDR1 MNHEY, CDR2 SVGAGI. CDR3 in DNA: TGTGCCAGCAGTTGGGCAGCCCAAGAGACCCAGTACTTC. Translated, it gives CASSWAAQETQYF.

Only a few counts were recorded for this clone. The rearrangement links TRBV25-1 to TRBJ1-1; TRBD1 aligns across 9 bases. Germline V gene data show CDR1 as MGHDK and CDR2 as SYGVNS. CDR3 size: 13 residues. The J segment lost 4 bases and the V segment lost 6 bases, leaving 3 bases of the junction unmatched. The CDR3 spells CASRTGGGTEAFF. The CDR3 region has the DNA TGTGCCAGCAGGACAGGGGGAGGCACTGAAGCTTTCTTT.

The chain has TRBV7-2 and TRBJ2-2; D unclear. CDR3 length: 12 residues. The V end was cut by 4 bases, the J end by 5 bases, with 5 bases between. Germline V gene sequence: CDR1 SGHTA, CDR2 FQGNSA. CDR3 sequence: CASSSRTGELFF. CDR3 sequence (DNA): TGTGCCAGCAGCTCGCGTACCGGGGAGCTGTTTTTT.

CDR3 sequence: CASSDSQTYHGTQYF. The DNA of the CDR3 is TGTGCCAGCAGTGACTCGCAGACTTACCACGGGACCCAGTACTTC. The rearrangement uses TRBV6-1 and TRBJ2-5; D uncertain. The germline gives CDR1 MNHNS, CDR2 SASEGT. This CDR3 has 15 residues. The V end was cut by 3 bases, the J end by 7 bases, with 18 bases between.

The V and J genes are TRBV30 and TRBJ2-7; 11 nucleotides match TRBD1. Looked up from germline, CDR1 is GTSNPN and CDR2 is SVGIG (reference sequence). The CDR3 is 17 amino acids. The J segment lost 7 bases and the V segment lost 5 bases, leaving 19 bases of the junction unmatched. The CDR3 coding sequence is TGTGCCTGGGGCTTACGTAGGACAGGGGGCTCGACTGGGGAGCAGTACTTC. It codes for CAWGLRRTGGSTGEQYF.

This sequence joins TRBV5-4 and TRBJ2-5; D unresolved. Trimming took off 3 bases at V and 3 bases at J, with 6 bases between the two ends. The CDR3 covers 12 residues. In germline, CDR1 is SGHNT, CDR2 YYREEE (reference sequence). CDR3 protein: CASSWREETQYF. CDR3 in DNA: TGTGCCAGCAGCTGGAGAGAAGAGACCCAGTACTTC.

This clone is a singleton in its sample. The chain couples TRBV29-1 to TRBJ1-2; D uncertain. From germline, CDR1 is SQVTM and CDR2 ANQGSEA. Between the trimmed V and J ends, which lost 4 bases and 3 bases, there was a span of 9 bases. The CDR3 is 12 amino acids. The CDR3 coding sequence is TGCAGCGTTGGGGGAGGGCACTATGGCTACACCTTC. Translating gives CSVGGGHYGYTF.

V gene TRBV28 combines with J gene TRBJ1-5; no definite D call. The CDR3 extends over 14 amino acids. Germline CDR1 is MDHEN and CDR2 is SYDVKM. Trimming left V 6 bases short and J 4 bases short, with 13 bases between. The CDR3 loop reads CASRNSAGNQPQHF. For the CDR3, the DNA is TGTGCCAGCAGGAACTCGGCAGGTAATCAGCCCCAGCATTTT.

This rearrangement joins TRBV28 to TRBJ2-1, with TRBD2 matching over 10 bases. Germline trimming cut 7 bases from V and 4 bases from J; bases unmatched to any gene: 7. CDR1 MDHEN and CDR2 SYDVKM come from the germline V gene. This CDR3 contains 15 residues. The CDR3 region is CASTLSGGGYNEQFF. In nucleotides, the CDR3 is TGTGCCAGCACCCTGAGCGGGGGGGGTTACAATGAGCAGTTCTTC.